These 4 T cell receptor beta chains were sequenced from one sample in a study of cytotoxic CD8 clonotypes in ibrutinib-treated CLL. Here immunoSEQ multiplex PCR was the method, and the copy in TCRdb shows in-frame clones only, minus some. The sample holds over 25,000 clones, roughly three quarters seen once. The input for sequencing was PBMCs, taken after 36 months of ibrutinib treatment. The receptors stem from a human donor with chronic lymphocytic leukemia.

The V call is TRBV7-9, the J call TRBJ1-1; 7 nucleotides agree with TRBD1. Germline assignment: CDR1 SEHNR and CDR2 FQNEAQ (reference sequence). The CDR3 spans 13 residues. The trim removed 3 bases at V and 7 bases at J, leaving 5 bases unmatched. The DNA of the CDR3 is TGTGCCAGCAGCTTGGGGACAGCTGATGAAGCTTTCTTT. Translation gives CASSLGTADEAFF.

V gene TRBV5-6 combines with J gene TRBJ2-2; 8 bases are a match to TRBD1. The V and J ends lost 3 bases and 4 bases, in that order; junction bases with no gene match: 5. There are 15 residues in the CDR3. Looked up from germline, CDR1 is SGHDT and CDR2 is YYEEEE. Here the CDR3 reads CASSSPGQVTGELFF. In nucleotides, the CDR3 is TGTGCCAGCAGCTCACCGGGACAGGTCACCGGGGAGCTGTTTTTT. Looking up the rest from reference TRBV5-6 and TRBJ2-2 gives the full variable domain: DAGVTQSPTHLIKTRGQQVTLRCSPKSGHDTVSWYQQALGQGPQFIFQYYEEEERQRGNFPDRFSGHQFPNYSSELNVNALLLGDSALYLCASSSPGQVTGELFFGEGSRLTVL.

This chain connects TRBV9 to TRBJ2-5; 8 bases align to TRBD2. The germline V gene encodes CDR1 SGDLS and CDR2 YYNGEE. The CDR3 is 15 residues long. V gave up 0 bases and J gave up 2 bases; unmatched junction bases: 3. The CDR3 protein is CASSVDSGGQETQYF. In DNA form, the CDR3 reads TGTGCCAGCAGCGTAGATTCGGGGGGGCAAGAGACCCAGTACTTC.

In this sample, this clone turned up once. The chain joins TRBV7-6 to TRBJ2-3; 8 positions match TRBD2. The CDR3 runs to 13 residues. J was trimmed by 7 bases and V by 2 bases; bases with no gene match: 2. Germline V gene lookup returns CDR1 SGHVS and CDR2 FNYEAQ. The CDR3 nucleotides are TGTGCCAGCAGCTTATTTAGCGGGAATACGCAGTATTTT. It codes for CASSLFSGNTQYF.